This paragraph reports one T cell receptor beta chain. These data belong to a study of cytomegalovirus exposure and HLA in healthy donors. This PCR relied on a set of 60 Vbeta primers and 13 Jbeta primers. Libraries were prepared by immunoSEQ multiplex PCR; TCRdb keeps only in-frame clonotypes and omits some of them. The sample has about 110,000 clones, 71% seen once. Sequenced material: PBMCs. The receptor's source is a female donor in good health and CMV-seronegative.

As DNA, the CDR3 is TGCGCCAGCAGCCCAAAGACAAGCCACTATGGCTACACCTTC. Its translation: CASSPKTSHYGYTF. The V call is TRBV5-1, the J call TRBJ1-2; D is undetermined. CDR3 length: 14 residues. The V gene's germline CDR1 is SGHRS and CDR2 YFSETQ. V gave up 4 bases and J gave up 3 bases, with 13 bases separating them.